This TCR beta chain appears in the sequencing data of a study of cytomegalovirus exposure and HLA in healthy donors. J lost 3 bases, V lost 4 bases, and 4 bases had no gene match. The CDR3 contains 15 residues. Germline CDR1 is LNHNV and CDR2 is YYDKDF (reference sequence). PCR employed 60 Vbeta and 13 Jbeta primers. The method was immunoSEQ multiplex PCR; TCRdb's version includes in-frame clones alone and lacks a portion of them. This sample's clone table lists nearly 200,000 clones. V and J are TRBV15 and TRBJ2-4; 9 bases are a match to TRBD1. The sequencing sample was made of PBMCs. The source is a boy aged 10-17 years in good health and CMV-seronegative. CDR3 coding DNA: TGTGCCACCAGCAAGGGACAGGGAGACAAAAACATTCAGTACTTC. It is translated as CATSKGQGDKNIQYF.